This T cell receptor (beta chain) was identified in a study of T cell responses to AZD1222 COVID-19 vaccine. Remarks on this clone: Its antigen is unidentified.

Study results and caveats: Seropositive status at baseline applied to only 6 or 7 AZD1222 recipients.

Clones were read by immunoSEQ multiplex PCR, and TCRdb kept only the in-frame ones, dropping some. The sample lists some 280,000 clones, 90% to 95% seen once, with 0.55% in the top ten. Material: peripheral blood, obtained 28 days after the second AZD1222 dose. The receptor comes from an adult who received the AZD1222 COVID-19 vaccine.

CDR3 amino acids: CASKSSTDTQYF. CDR3 nucleotide sequence: TGTGCCAGCAAAAGCAGCACAGATACGCAGTATTTT. V gene TRBV2 combines with J gene TRBJ2-3, with unresolved D. Trimming shortened V by 7 bases and J by 0 bases, and 5 bases separated the two germline ends. CDR3 length equals 12 residues. Germline V gene lookup returns CDR1 SNHLY and CDR2 FYNNEI. Complete variable domain (other parts from reference TRBV2 and TRBJ2-3): EPEVTQTPSHQVTQMGQEVILRCVPISNHLYFYWYRQILGQKVEFLVSFYNNEISEKSEIFDDQFSVERPDGSNFTLKIRSTKLEDSAMYFCASKSSTDTQYFGPGTRLTVL.